Listed below are T cell receptor beta chains from one sample, sequenced in a study of blood T cell repertoires in COVID-19. Profiling relied on immunoSEQ multiplex PCR, and the TCRdb table lists in-frame clones only, not all of them. In the table there are fewer than 500,000 clones, about 87% of which are singletons. Specimen: PBMCs or T cells enriched from blood (not recorded which). Receptors were obtained from a man younger than 40 who had recovered from COVID-19. Both conserved end residues are part of each CDR3. Fields, in order: clone size, J gene, D gene, V gene, CDR3 DNA, CDR3 protein. D genes are given only for firm matches. Rows may omit the clone size; those that give it use once, few, many or a size class.

.,TRBJ1-2,.,TRBV18,TGTGCCAGCTCACCCAGCGAGGACTATGGCTACACCTTC,CASSPSEDYGYTF
.,TRBJ2-7,.,TRBV12-3/TRBV12-4,TGTGCCAGCAGCCGGGACACCAGCTACGAGCAGTACTTC,CASSRDTSYEQYF
few,TRBJ1-5,.,TRBV5-1,TGCGCCAGCAGCCCGGACGGGCAGGAGGCCGTTTATTTATATCAGCCCCAGCATTTT,CASSPDGQEAVYLYQPQHF
.,TRBJ1-2,.,TRBV19,TGTGCCAGTAGTACACGAGTACTGAGGAAGGGCTACACCTTC,CASSTRVLRKGYTF
.,TRBJ2-3,.,TRBV24-1,TGTGCCACCAGTGCTAGTTTCACAGATACGCAGTATTTT,CATSASFTDTQYF
.,TRBJ1-5,.,TRBV19,TGTGCCAGTAGGACTCCAGGGGTAAGGTATCAGCCCCAGCATTTT,CASRTPGVRYQPQHF
.,TRBJ1-4,.,TRBV5-6,TGTGCCAGCAGCTTGGCTGTGCCAGGGATTACGGAAAAACTGTTTTTT,CASSLAVPGITEKLFF
.,TRBJ2-3,TRBD2,TRBV2,TGTGCCAGCAGTGAATCGCGGGGGTTAGGCACAGATACGCAGTATTTT,CASSESRGLGTDTQYF
.,TRBJ1-4,.,TRBV30,TGTGCCTGGAGTACAGGGATGGGAAATGAAAAACTGTTTTTT,CAWSTGMGNEKLFF
.,TRBJ2-5,.,TRBV5-1,TGCGCCAGCAGCCCCGGGGGGCGGGAGACCCAGTACTTC,CASSPGGRETQYF
.,TRBJ2-7,TRBD1,TRBV19,TGTGCCAGTAGTATAGTCCTCTCGACAGGGGTGTACGAGCAGTACTTC,CASSIVLSTGVYEQYF
.,TRBJ2-1,TRBD2,TRBV2,TGTGCCAGCAGTGTGATGGCGGGGGGTGGATTCGGGCAGTTCTTC,CASSVMAGGGFGQFF
.,TRBJ1-1,.,TRBV3-1/TRBV3-2,TGTGCCAGCAGCCAATTCATGCCCGCGGCTGAAGCTTTCTTT,CASSQFMPAAEAFF
.,TRBJ1-1,.,TRBV7-9,TGTGCCAGCAGCCAGAGCACAGGGAACACTGAAGCTTTCTTT,CASSQSTGNTEAFF
.,TRBJ1-1,.,TRBV29-1,TGCAGCGCGCCGGGGAACACTGAAGCTTTCTTT,CSAPGNTEAFF
.,TRBJ1-4,.,TRBV5-4,TGTGCCAGCAGCTCCGGTGAGGCAGCGACTAATGAAAAACTGTTTTTT,CASSSGEAATNEKLFF
.,TRBJ2-7,.,TRBV10-3,TGTGCCATCAGTGAGCAGTCCTACGAGCAGTACTTC,CAISEQSYEQYF
.,TRBJ1-6,.,TRBV19,TGTGCCAGTAGTCCGGGAGTAGGTTCACCCCTCCACTTT,CASSPGVGSPLHF
.,TRBJ1-6,.,TRBV20-1,TGCAGTGCAAGTCTAGGGGGATCGAATTCACCCCTCCACTTT,CSASLGGSNSPLHF
.,TRBJ1-3,.,TRBV2,TGTGCCAGCAGGATACAGCAATCTGGAAACACCATATATTTT,CASRIQQSGNTIYF
.,TRBJ2-5,TRBD2,TRBV7-2,TGTGCCAGCAGCTACCTCGGGACTAGAGCAGAGACCCAGTACTTC,CASSYLGTRAETQYF
.,TRBJ2-2,.,TRBV7-8,TGTGCCAGCAGCTTCCTCGCGAGAGACATTCAGCTGACCGGGGAGCTGTTTTTT,CASSFLARDIQLTGELFF
few,TRBJ1-6,TRBD1,TRBV5-5,TGTGCCAGCAGTGTGAACAGGGGGTCACCCCTCCACTTT,CASSVNRGSPLHF
.,TRBJ2-7,.,TRBV11-2,TGTGCCAGCAGCTTAGATCTTATAGCAATTAGCGAGCAGTACTTC,CASSLDLIAISEQYF
.,TRBJ2-1,.,TRBV13,TGTGCCAGCAGCTCCCCCGCCAGCTCCTACAATGAGCAGTTCTTC,CASSSPASSYNEQFF
.,TRBJ1-6,TRBD1,TRBV5-1,TGCGCCAGCAGCCCGGGACAGGGGTTCTTACCCCTCCACTTT,CASSPGQGFLPLHF
once,TRBJ1-1,TRBD1,TRBV5-5,TGTGCCAGCAGCTGGACCTTCCGGGACAGGGTTTCTGAAGCTTTCTTT,CASSWTFRDRVSEAFF
.,TRBJ2-1,TRBD2,TRBV11-2,TGTGCCAGCAGCTTTTGGGGACTAGAAATCGATGAGCAGTTCTTC,CASSFWGLEIDEQFF
few,TRBJ1-1,.,TRBV18,TGTGCCAGCTCACCCCGGCCCAGAAACCCGGACAGAAACACTGAAGCTTTCTTT,CASSPRPRNPDRNTEAFF
.,TRBJ1-1,.,TRBV5-4,TGTGCCAGCAGCTTGGCGGGGTCTGGGACAAAAGCTTTCTTT,CASSLAGSGTKAFF
.,TRBJ2-1,TRBD1,TRBV5-1,TGCGCCAGCAGTAGTCAGGGGGCGAATGAGCAGTTCTTC,CASSSQGANEQFF
.,TRBJ2-2,.,TRBV13,TGTGCCAGCAGCTTCCTAGGGGCAAACACCGGGGAGCTGTTTTTT,CASSFLGANTGELFF
.,TRBJ2-3,TRBD1,TRBV4-3,TGCGCCAGCAGCCAAGAATGGACAGGGGGGTTGTTGAATACGCAGTATTTT,CASSQEWTGGLLNTQYF
.,TRBJ2-3,.,TRBV12-3/TRBV12-4,TGTGCCAGCAGTTTATTCATCACAGATACGCAGTATTTT,CASSLFITDTQYF
few,TRBJ1-1,TRBD1,TRBV27,TGTGCCAGCAGTGAGGGGACAGGGGGCAACACTGAAGCTTTCTTT,CASSEGTGGNTEAFF
.,TRBJ1-1,.,TRBV5-1,TGCGCCAGCAGCTTGATTGGGCAGGGTGAAGCTTTCTTT,CASSLIGQGEAFF
.,TRBJ2-7,.,TRBV6-1,TGTGCCAGCAGTGAGCACCCAGGGAACGAGCAGTACTTC,CASSEHPGNEQYF
.,TRBJ1-6,TRBD1,TRBV11-2,TGTGCCAGCACCTATGGGACAGGGGCTTCACCCCTCCACTTT,CASTYGTGASPLHF
.,TRBJ2-3,TRBD1,TRBV27,TGTGCCAGCAGTCCCAGGGGGCGCGGCACAGATACGCAGTATTTT,CASSPRGRGTDTQYF
.,TRBJ1-2,TRBD1,TRBV25-1,TGTGCCAGCAGTGAACAGGGGGCGCGCTATGGCTACACCTTC,CASSEQGARYGYTF
.,TRBJ1-2,TRBD1,TRBV19,TGTGCCAGTGTCCGGGACAGGGGCTACTATGGCTACACCTTC,CASVRDRGYYGYTF
.,TRBJ1-4,.,TRBV7-9,TGTGCCAGCAGCTCATGGACAGCTATTAATGAAAAACTGTTTTTT,CASSSWTAINEKLFF
.,TRBJ2-7,.,TRBV3-1/TRBV3-2,TGTGCCAGCAGCCCCTCGCGACAGTCCTACGAGCAGTACTTC,CASSPSRQSYEQYF
.,TRBJ2-1,TRBD2,TRBV7-3,TGTGCCAGCAGCAACGGGGGGATTGAGCAGTTCTTC,CASSNGGIEQFF
.,TRBJ1-2,.,TRBV30,TGTGCCTGGAACATAGATACGGCAGGTCGTTATGGCTACACCTTC,CAWNIDTAGRYGYTF
.,TRBJ1-5,TRBD1,TRBV18,TGTGCCAGCTCACTCCAGGGGGTTTCTAGCAATCAGCCCCAGCATTTT,CASSLQGVSSNQPQHF
.,TRBJ1-1,.,TRBV27,TGTGCCAGCAGTTTAAACAGGGCTATTGGGGACACTGAAGCTTTCTTT,CASSLNRAIGDTEAFF
.,TRBJ1-5,.,TRBV6-5,TGTGCCAGCAGTTATGGAGGCGCTCATAGCAATCAGCCCCAGCATTTT,CASSYGGAHSNQPQHF